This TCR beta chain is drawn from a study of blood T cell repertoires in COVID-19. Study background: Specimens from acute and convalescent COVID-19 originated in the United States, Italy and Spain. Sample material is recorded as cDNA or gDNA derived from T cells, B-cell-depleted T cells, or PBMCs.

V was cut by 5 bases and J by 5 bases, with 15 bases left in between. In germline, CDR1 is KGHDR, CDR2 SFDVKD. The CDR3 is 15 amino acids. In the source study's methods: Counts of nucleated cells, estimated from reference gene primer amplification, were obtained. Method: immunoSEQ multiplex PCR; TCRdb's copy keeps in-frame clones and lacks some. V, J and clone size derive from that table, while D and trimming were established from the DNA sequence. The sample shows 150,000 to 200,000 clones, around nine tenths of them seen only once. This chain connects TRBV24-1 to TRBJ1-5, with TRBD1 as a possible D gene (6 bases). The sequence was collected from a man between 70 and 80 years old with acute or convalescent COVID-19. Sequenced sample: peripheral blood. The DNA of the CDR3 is TGTGCCACCAGTGCCACAGGGTCAGGGGATCAGCCCCAGCATTTT. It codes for CATSATGSGDQPQHF.